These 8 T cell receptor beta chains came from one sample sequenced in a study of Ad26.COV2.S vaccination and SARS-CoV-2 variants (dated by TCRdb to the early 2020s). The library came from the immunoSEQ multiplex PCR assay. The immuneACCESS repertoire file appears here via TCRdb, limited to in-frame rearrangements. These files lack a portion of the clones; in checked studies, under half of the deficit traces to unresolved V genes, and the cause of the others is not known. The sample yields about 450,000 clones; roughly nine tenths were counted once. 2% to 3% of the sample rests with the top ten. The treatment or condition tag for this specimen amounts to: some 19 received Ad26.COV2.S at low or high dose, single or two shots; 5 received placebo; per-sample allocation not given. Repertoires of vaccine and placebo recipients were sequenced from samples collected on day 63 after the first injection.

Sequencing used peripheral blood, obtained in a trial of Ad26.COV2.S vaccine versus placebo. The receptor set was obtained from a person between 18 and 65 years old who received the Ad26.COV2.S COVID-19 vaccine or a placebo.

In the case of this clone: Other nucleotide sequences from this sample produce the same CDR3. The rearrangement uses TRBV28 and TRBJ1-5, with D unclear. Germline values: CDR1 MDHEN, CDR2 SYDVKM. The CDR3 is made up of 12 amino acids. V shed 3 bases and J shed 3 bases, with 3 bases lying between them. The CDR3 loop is CASSLVNQPQHF. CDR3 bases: TGTGCCAGCAGTTTGGTCAATCAGCCCCAGCATTTT.

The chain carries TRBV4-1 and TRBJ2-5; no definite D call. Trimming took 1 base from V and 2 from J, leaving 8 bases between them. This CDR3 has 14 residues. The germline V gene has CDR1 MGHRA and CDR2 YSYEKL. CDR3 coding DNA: TGCGCCAGCAGCCAAGTAACAGTGCAAGAGACCCAGTACTTC. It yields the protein CASSQVTVQETQYF.

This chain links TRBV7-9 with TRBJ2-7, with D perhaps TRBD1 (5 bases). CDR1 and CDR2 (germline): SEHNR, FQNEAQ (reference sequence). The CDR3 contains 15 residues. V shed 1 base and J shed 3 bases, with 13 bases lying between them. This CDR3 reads CASSLGYRPDYEQYF. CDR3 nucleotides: TGTGCCAGCAGCTTAGGGTACAGGCCGGACTACGAGCAGTACTTC.

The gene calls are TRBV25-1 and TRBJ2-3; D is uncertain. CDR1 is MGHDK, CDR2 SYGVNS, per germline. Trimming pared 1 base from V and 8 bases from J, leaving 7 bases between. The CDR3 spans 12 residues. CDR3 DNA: TGTGCCAGCAGTGAATCCCGGACTACGCAGTATTTT. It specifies CASSESRTTQYF.

The CDR3 nucleotides are TGCGCCAGCAGCCAAAACAGGGCTCCCGGGGAGCTGTTTTTT. Protein: CASSQNRAPGELFF. The chain carries TRBV4-1 and TRBJ2-2, with D perhaps matching TRBD1 (6 bases). Trimming took 2 bases from V and 6 from J, leaving 10 bases between them. Germline CDR1 and CDR2: MGHRA and YSYEKL. The CDR3 totals 14 residues.

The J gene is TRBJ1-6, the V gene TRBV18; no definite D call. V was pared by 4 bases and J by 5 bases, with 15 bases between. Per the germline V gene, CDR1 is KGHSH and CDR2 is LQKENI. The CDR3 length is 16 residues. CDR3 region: CASSRTVDINNSPLHF. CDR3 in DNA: TGTGCCAGCTCACGCACAGTTGACATAAATAATTCACCCCTCCACTTT.

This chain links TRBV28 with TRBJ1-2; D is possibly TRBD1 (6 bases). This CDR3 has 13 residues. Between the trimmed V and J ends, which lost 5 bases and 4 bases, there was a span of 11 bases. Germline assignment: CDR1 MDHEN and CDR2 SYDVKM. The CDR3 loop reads CASSPRQVYGYTF. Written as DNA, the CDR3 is TGTGCCAGCAGTCCCCGACAGGTCTATGGCTACACCTTC.

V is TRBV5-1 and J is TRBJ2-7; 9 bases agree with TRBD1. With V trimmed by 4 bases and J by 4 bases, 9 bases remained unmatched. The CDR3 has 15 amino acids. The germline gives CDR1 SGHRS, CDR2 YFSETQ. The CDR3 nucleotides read TGCGCCAGCAGCACCTCGACAGGGGGGAATTACGAGCAGTACTTC. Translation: CASSTSTGGNYEQYF.